This T cell receptor beta chain was found in a study of CXCR3-negative and CXCR3-positive naive CD8 T cells. Whole-study findings and limits: TRBV-TRBJ usage was alike in naive CXCR3-negative and CXCR3-positive cells but differed in memory cells. Higher TRB CDR3 hydrophobicity marked CXCR3-positive naive cells relative to CXCR3-negative naive cells. Much lower diversity was found in memory CD8+ cells, while both naive subsets had comparably high diversity.

Naive CD8+ T cells carried a CD45RO-CCR7+CD27+CD95- phenotype. About this clonotype itself: What it recognizes is unknown.

Libraries were UMI-labeled 5' RACE TRB cDNA. TCRdb re-analyzed the 5' RACE reads; it lists each CDR3 protein once, without DNA. The sample's table shows 8,800 or so distinct CDR3 sequences. CDR1 DFQATT and CDR2 SNEGSKA come from the germline V gene (reference sequence). The CDR3 consists of 15 residues. The specimen was naive CXCR3- CD8+ T cells from blood. Regarding subset: CD45RO-CCR7+CD27+CD95- naive CD8+ T cells lacking CXCR3 (TNR3-). This clonotype was obtained from a human donor in good health. Some clones in this sample may be carry-over from other donors' samples. The rearrangement uses TRBV20-1 and TRBJ2-7. Here the CDR3 reads CSARDYIRDSNEQYF.